Here is one TCR beta chain with its context. Its cognate antigen is unknown. Germline CDR1 and CDR2: WNHNN and SYGVQD (reference sequence). The V gene lost 8 bases and the J gene lost 0 bases, with 11 bases spanning the gap. The CDR3 has 13 residues. Attachment of unique molecular identifiers was made to individual cDNA molecules. TCRdb independently ran MiXCR on the 5' RACE reads; one entry per CDR3 protein. The sample consists of more than 80,000 distinct CDR3 sequences, around 15% of them appearing once. These data originate in a study of early T cells in non-severe SARS-CoV-2 infection. In the study overall: Sequencing of bulk RNA from unsorted whole blood was done, without chain pairing. General study findings and limits: Matches to VDJdb favored anti-spike CD8 responses and missed private and CD4 specificities.

The chain recombines TRBV10-1 with TRBJ2-7; D is perhaps TRBD1 or TRBD2 (5 bases each). The TCR sequence derives from an adult who was a healthcare worker with PCR-confirmed SARS-CoV-2 infection or an uninfected control (not recorded which). Sequences were obtained from whole blood. The CDR3, as DNA: TGCGCCAGCGGGGCGGGCCCCTCCTACGAGCAGTACTTC. Protein: CASGAGPSYEQYF.